The 24 T cell receptor beta chains below all came from one sample that was sequenced in a study of T cell repertoires in cytomegalovirus infection. Their cognate antigens are unknown. Each CDR3 protein is one row after TCRdb ran MiXCR on the reads. The sample contains some 940,000 distinct CDR3 sequences, around 30% of which appear only once. The material was cultured CD8+ T cells from PBMCs, obtained from culture after CMV antigen stimulation. Every receptor here comes from a human donor in good health (CMV status not recorded). Some clones in this sample may be carry-over from other donors' samples.

This rearrangement joins TRBV6-5 to TRBJ1-1, with TRBD1 identical over 9 bases. The CDR3 has 18 amino acids. The ends lost 0 bases at V and 0 bases at J; junction bases unmatched: 8. The germline CDR1 and CDR2 sequences are MNHEY and SVGAGI. The CDR3 DNA reads TGTGCCAGCAGTTACTCGACGCCCGGACAGGGGATGAACACTGAAGCTTTCTTT. It specifies CASSYSTPGQGMNTEAFF.

The count of this clonotype is one. The chain is built from TRBV4-3 and TRBJ2-3; 7 nucleotides line up with TRBD1. Germline V gene lookup returns CDR1 LGHNA and CDR2 YSLEER. The CDR3 is 15 residues long. V shed 1 base and J 0 bases; nucleotides not matched to a gene: 1. The CDR3 here is CASSQGDRSTDTQYF. For the CDR3, the DNA is TGCGCCAGCAGCCAAGGGGACAGAAGCACAGATACGCAGTATTTT.

This clonotype was detected only a few times. This sequence joins TRBV20-1 and TRBJ1-1; TRBD1 matches 8 bases. The CDR3 consists of 16 residues. Per germline, CDR1 DFQATT and CDR2 SNEGSKA (reference sequence). The V gene end was trimmed by 6 bases and the J gene end by 3 bases; junction bases not matched to a gene: 15. The CDR3 loop is CSAWDRFGSGDTEAFF. In DNA, the CDR3 is TGCAGTGCCTGGGACAGGTTCGGTTCAGGGGACACTGAAGCTTTCTTT.

This chain connects TRBV6-1 to TRBJ2-3; 7 bases match TRBD1. Trimming removed 4 bases from V and 0 bases from J; junction bases left unmatched: 13. Germline assignment: CDR1 MNHNS and CDR2 SASEGT. CDR3 size: 18 residues. CDR3 bases: TGTGCCAGCAGTGGTAATATGGGACAGATCTTTAGCACAGATACGCAGTATTTT. It codes for CASSGNMGQIFSTDTQYF.

The table lists this clonotype with a few counts. The chain employs TRBV6-2 or TRBV6-3 and TRBJ2-3; TRBD2 might be the D (6 bases). Germline V CDR1 and CDR2: MNHEY, SVGEGT. Trimming shortened V by 2 bases and J by 5 bases, and 20 bases separated the two germline ends. CDR3 length: 17 residues. The CDR3 DNA is TGTGCCAGCAGTTACCCCAAACGATCCCGGGAGAGAGATACGCAGTATTTT. Translating gives CASSYPKRSRERDTQYF.

This clonotype came up a few times. The rearrangement joins TRBV10-3 to TRBJ1-2; the D gene is possibly TRBD1 (6 bases). V was trimmed by 11 bases and J by 8 bases, leaving 18 bases between them. This CDR3 spans 12 amino acids. Germline V gene sequence: CDR1 ENHRY, CDR2 SYGVKD. CDR3 sequence: CALSRSGEGYTF. The DNA for the CDR3 is TGTGCCCTGTCAAGATCAGGGGAAGGCTACACCTTC.

This clonotype was found a few times. The gene calls are TRBV19 and TRBJ2-1, with TRBD2 as a possible D gene (6 bases). The CDR3 covers 13 residues. Germline loops: CDR1 LNHDA, CDR2 SQIVND (reference sequence). The V gene lost 5 bases and the J gene lost 7 bases, with 12 bases spanning the gap. CDR3 region: CASSPRTINEQFF. Here the CDR3 DNA reads TGTGCCAGTAGTCCCCGGACTATTAATGAGCAGTTCTTC.

In the case of this clonotype: A junction end diverges from the germline sequence, so it may reflect a read error. This chain joins TRBV7-6 and TRBJ1-1; 10 bases are a match to TRBD1. CDR3 length: 14 amino acids. Germline V lookup: CDR1 SGHVS, CDR2 FNYEAQ. In DNA form, the CDR3 reads TGTGCCAGCAGCTCGGGACAGGGGAACGCTGAAGCTTTCTTT. It yields the protein CASSSGQGNAEAFF.

The chain employs TRBV5-5 and TRBJ2-1; D not resolved. Germline assignment: CDR1 SGHKS and CDR2 YYEKEE (reference sequence). V lost 0 bases, J lost 4 bases, and 17 bases lay in between. The length of the CDR3 is 17 residues. The CDR3 coding sequence is TGTGCCAGCAGCTTGGCAGTGGGATCCCCCCAATACAATGAGCAGTTCTTC. Amino acids: CASSLAVGSPQYNEQFF.

A few counts support this clonotype. This chain joins TRBV7-8 and TRBJ2-5, with 14 positions matching TRBD2. With 4 bases clipped from V and 4 bases from J, the junction kept 5 bases outside the gene matches. The germline V gene encodes CDR1 SGHVS and CDR2 FQNEAQ. This CDR3 region has 16 residues. The CDR3 sequence: CASSSRTSGGPETQYF. In DNA, the CDR3 is TGTGCCAGCAGCTCACGGACTAGCGGGGGGCCAGAGACCCAGTACTTC.

The rearrangement links TRBV2 to TRBJ2-2; 7 nucleotides agree with TRBD1. The CDR3 contains 15 residues. With V trimmed by 9 bases and J by 1 base, 8 bases remained unmatched. CDR1 and CDR2 from the germline V gene are SNHLY and FYNNEI. The CDR3 DNA follows: TGTGCCAGGAAGCCCTGGACAGGGAACACCGGGGAGCTGTTTTTT. Amino acids: CARKPWTGNTGELFF.

The gene calls are TRBV20-1 and TRBJ1-1; no clear D gene. The CDR3 sequence is 17 residues long. Germline lookup yields CDR1 DFQATT and CDR2 SNEGSKA (reference sequence). V lost 0 bases and J lost 4, with 21 bases in between. CDR3 amino acids: CSAREDPGRRAFTEAFF. The DNA for the CDR3 is TGCAGTGCTAGAGAGGACCCCGGACGAAGGGCGTTCACTGAAGCTTTCTTT.

Turning to this clonotype: A far larger clone is only one base removed, so a read error is likely. The V call is TRBV6-6, the J call TRBJ1-1; D gene uncertain. This CDR3 comprises 12 residues. CDR1 is MNHNY, CDR2 SVGAGI, per germline (reference sequence). Trimming pared 1 base from V and 3 bases from J, leaving 3 bases between. The CDR3 DNA follows: TGTGCCAGCAGTTACTTGCACACTGAAGCTTTCTTT. This sequence encodes CASSYLHTEAFF.

In this sample, this clonotype turned up a few times. The chain employs TRBV4-1 and TRBJ1-2; 7 bases fit TRBD1. J lost 2 bases, V lost 2 bases, and 8 bases had no gene match. The CDR3 has 16 residues. CDR1 is MGHRA and CDR2 is YSYEKL in the germline V gene. CDR3 in amino acids: CASSQKATGLNYGYTF. In DNA, the CDR3 is TGCGCCAGCAGCCAAAAGGCGACAGGGCTGAACTATGGCTACACCTTC.

Points on this clonotype: A much larger clone differs from this one at a single base, so this may be a read error. The J gene is TRBJ2-1, the V gene TRBV7-2, with D unclear. There are 14 residues in the CDR3. Germline assignment: CDR1 SGHTA and CDR2 FQGNSA. This chain's CDR3 is CANSFLAVGNEQFF. As DNA, the CDR3 is TGTGCCAACAGCTTCTTAGCCGTGGGGAATGAGCAGTTCTTC.

The chain carries TRBV28 and TRBJ2-5, with TRBD2 identical over 13 bases. The V gene end was trimmed by 4 bases and the J gene end by 4 bases; junction bases not matched to a gene: 9. The CDR3 consists of 17 residues. Germline loops: CDR1 MDHEN, CDR2 SYDVKM. The CDR3 is CASSSPGLAGSRETQYF. The DNA of the CDR3 is TGTGCCAGCAGTTCACCGGGACTAGCGGGGTCCCGAGAGACCCAGTACTTC.

V and J are TRBV29-1 and TRBJ1-1; the D is unclear. This CDR3 is 11 amino acids long. The ends were cut back, 4 bases at V and 1 base at J, with 4 bases in the middle. Looked up from germline, CDR1 is SQVTM and CDR2 is ANQGSEA. CDR3 amino acids: CSVVPNTEAFF. In DNA, the CDR3 is TGCAGCGTTGTACCGAACACTGAAGCTTTCTTT.

The table lists this clonotype with a few counts. This chain joins TRBV28 and TRBJ2-3; 14 bases match TRBD2. V gave up 8 bases and J gave up 2 bases; unmatched junction bases: 9. Germline V gene lookup returns CDR1 MDHEN and CDR2 SYDVKM. The CDR3 is made up of 17 amino acids. CDR3: CASAHGTSGGLTDTQYF. CDR3 DNA: TGTGCCAGCGCCCACGGGACTAGCGGGGGACTCACAGATACGCAGTATTTT.

This clonotype has only a few counts. J is TRBJ1-1 and V is TRBV29-1; the D is unclear. Per the germline V gene, CDR1 is SQVTM and CDR2 is ANQGSEA. This CDR3 has 10 residues. Trimming removed 6 bases at V and 5 bases at J, with 7 bases between. The CDR3 loop is CSVSLTEAFF. In DNA, the CDR3 is TGCAGCGTGTCTCTAACTGAAGCTTTCTTT.

This clonotype has more than one count but fewer than ten. This sequence joins TRBV28 and TRBJ2-3; the D gene is possibly TRBD2 (5 bases). This CDR3 has 15 amino acids. CDR1 is MDHEN and CDR2 is SYDVKM in the germline V gene. The V end was cut by 2 bases, the J end by 3 bases, with 12 bases between. The DNA of the CDR3 is TGTGCCAGCAGTTTACTGGGGTCGGGGACAGATACGCAGTATTTT. It specifies CASSLLGSGTDTQYF.

A few counts support this clonotype. This chain uses TRBV6-2 or TRBV6-3 with TRBJ1-2; unclear D gene. This CDR3 comprises 12 residues. V lost 2 bases to trimming and J lost 6 bases, with 7 bases between them. CDR1 and CDR2 from the germline V gene are MNHEY and SVGEGT. This chain's CDR3 is CASSYAVDGYTF. The CDR3 DNA reads as TGTGCCAGCAGTTACGCCGTGGATGGCTACACCTTC.

This clonotype was picked up a small number of times. The chain joins TRBV7-2 to TRBJ1-1; maybe TRBD1 (5 bases). The CDR3 has 16 residues. Per the germline V gene, CDR1 is SGHTA and CDR2 is FQGNSA. Trimming stripped 1 base from V and 0 bases from J, with 12 bases between. CDR3 amino acids: CASSLVSGDLNTEAFF. As DNA, the CDR3 is TGTGCCAGCAGCTTAGTGAGTGGGGACCTGAACACTGAAGCTTTCTTT.

V and J are TRBV9 and TRBJ2-1; weak D call: TRBD1 (5 bases). Germline loops: CDR1 SGDLS, CDR2 YYNGEE. The length of the CDR3 is 17 residues. The V end was cut by 0 bases, the J end by 0 bases, with 13 bases between. The CDR3 loop is CASSVDVQAISYNEQFF. The CDR3 DNA follows: TGTGCCAGCAGCGTAGACGTACAGGCCATCTCCTACAATGAGCAGTTCTTC.

This chain uses TRBV3-1 with TRBJ2-1; 12 positions agree with TRBD2. The germline gives CDR1 LGHDT, CDR2 YNNKEL (reference sequence). Trimming removed 1 base from V and 5 bases from J; junction bases left unmatched: 9. The CDR3 runs to 18 residues. CDR3 coding DNA: TGTGCCAGCAGCCAAGGGGTCCGACTAGCGGGGGTCGACAATGAGCAGTTCTTC. The encoded protein is CASSQGVRLAGVDNEQFF.